Presented here are 29 T cell receptor beta chains from one specimen sequenced in a study of regulatory T cells in long-lasting Graves disease. Time point reported: persistent/refractory GD, antithyroid drugs over 5 years with positive TRAb. The TCR library was made from RNA extracted from PBMCs. TCR beta libraries were built with iRepertoire HTBI primers and Arm-PCR of CDR3 regions. One entry per CDR3 protein results from TCRdb running MiXCR on the multiplex PCR reads. The sample yields fewer than 450,000 distinct CDR3 sequences, 20% seen once. Sequencing was performed on peripheral blood mononuclear cells (PBMCs), taken when the disease was refractory, from a patient treated with antithyroid drugs. The receptors originated from a female donor with Graves disease.

This clonotype was observed many times. V and J are TRBV6-1 and TRBJ1-2; D gene ambiguous. The CDR3 extends over 14 amino acids. Trimming cost V 9 bases and J 2 bases, with 16 bases left between them. The germline V gene has CDR1 MNHNS and CDR2 SASEGT. The CDR3 coding sequence is TGTGCCAGTAAACCCGTGACGGCGAACTATGGCTACACCTTC. Protein: CASKPVTANYGYTF.

The sample holds many counts of this clonotype. The chain uses TRBV12-3 or TRBV12-4 and TRBJ1-2, with 12 bases lining up with TRBD1. This CDR3 is built from 18 residues. The trim removed 2 bases at V and 7 bases at J, leaving 14 bases unmatched. The CDR3 DNA reads TGTGCCAGCAGTTTAAGGGGGACAGGGGGCGCGAGGTTCTCTGGCTACACCTTC. It specifies CASSLRGTGGARFSGYTF.

The V call is TRBV6-5, the J call TRBJ2-3; D perhaps matches TRBD2 (6 bases). CDR1 is MNHEY and CDR2 is SVGAGI in the germline V gene. CDR3 size: 16 residues. Trimming cost V 2 bases and J 0 bases, with 12 bases left between them. The CDR3 DNA is TGTGCCAGCAGTTACCGTGGGACTTCTAGCACAGATACGCAGTATTTT. Protein sequence: CASSYRGTSSTDTQYF.

The chain uses TRBV28 and TRBJ2-5, with 11 positions matching TRBD2. This CDR3 is 15 amino acids long. Germline lookup yields CDR1 MDHEN and CDR2 SYDVKM. The V and J ends lost 4 bases and 5 bases, in that order; junction bases with no gene match: 6. CDR3 amino acids: CASSSQLAGEETQYF. For the CDR3, the DNA is TGTGCCAGCAGTTCGCAACTAGCGGGAGAGGAGACCCAGTACTTC. Full variable domain (rest looked up from reference TRBV28 and TRBJ2-5): DVKVTQSSRYLVKRTGEKVFLECVQDMDHENMFWYRQDPGLGLRLIYFSYDVKMKEKGDIPEGYSVSREKKERFSLILESASTNQTSMYLCASSSQLAGEETQYFGPGTRLLVL.

This chain connects TRBV20-1 to TRBJ2-3; 9 positions match TRBD2. J gave up 5 bases and V 6 bases, and 12 bases lay outside the gene matches. CDR1 is DFQATT, CDR2 SNEGSKA, per germline (reference sequence). CDR3 length equals 15 residues. CDR3 sequence reads: CSATEGSGGIDTQYF. CDR3 nucleotide sequence: TGCAGTGCCACAGAGGGTAGCGGGGGCATAGATACGCAGTATTTT.

This clonotype was recorded many times. The chain joins TRBV28 to TRBJ1-1; no reliable D call. The CDR3 totals 17 residues. Germline CDR1 and CDR2: MDHEN and SYDVKM. Trimming shortened V by 6 bases and J by 0 bases, and 20 bases separated the two germline ends. The CDR3: CASSLGVTRTMNTEAFF. The CDR3 nucleotides read TGTGCCAGCAGCTTAGGCGTGACCAGGACGATGAACACTGAAGCTTTCTTT.

This clonotype was found many times. CDR3 sequence reads: CAWSPPPRAEKLFF. CDR3 in DNA: TGTGCCTGGAGTCCCCCTCCCAGGGCTGAAAAACTGTTTTTT. The gene calls are TRBV30 and TRBJ1-4, with a weak D call TRBD1 (5 bases). The CDR3 is made up of 14 amino acids. CDR1 and CDR2 (germline): GTSNPN, SVGIG (reference sequence). V was shortened by 2 bases and J by 7 bases, with 14 bases between the two germline ends.

In the case of this clonotype: A much more abundant neighbour one base away suggests this may be a read error. The chain recombines TRBV2 with TRBJ2-7; D may be TRBD2 (5 bases). Looked up from germline, CDR1 is SNHLY and CDR2 is FYNNEI. Trimming removed 7 bases from V and 5 bases from J, with 21 bases in between. The CDR3 extends over 15 amino acids. The CDR3: CASTHTVASPHEQYF. In nucleotides, the CDR3 is TGTGCCAGCACCCACACCGTAGCGTCGCCCCACGAGCAGTACTTC.

V usage is TRBV28 and J usage is TRBJ2-5; 8 nucleotides agree with TRBD2. The V and J ends lost 2 bases and 0 bases, in that order; junction bases with no gene match: 8. This CDR3 region has 17 residues. Per the germline V gene, CDR1 is MDHEN and CDR2 is SYDVKM. In nucleotides, the CDR3 is TGTGCCAGCAGTTTAACTAGAAAGCGGGGGAACCAAGAGACCCAGTACTTC. Protein sequence: CASSLTRKRGNQETQYF.

This clonotype is deemed medium-sized. V usage is TRBV10-3 and J usage is TRBJ2-5, with 8 bases fitting TRBD2. The CDR3 contains 19 residues. Germline lookup yields CDR1 ENHRY and CDR2 SYGVKD. The J segment lost 0 bases and the V segment lost 3 bases, leaving 15 bases of the junction unmatched. CDR3 nucleotides: TGTGCCATCAGTGAACTTCCCGTTTTAGCGGGATCGTACCAAGAGACCCAGTACTTC. Its protein product is CAISELPVLAGSYQETQYF.

This clonotype was picked up one time. This sequence joins TRBV20-1 and TRBJ2-2; possible D gene TRBD2, 7 bases. Between the trimmed V and J ends, which lost 6 bases and 5 bases, there was a span of 22 bases. Germline V gene data show CDR1 as DFQATT and CDR2 as SNEGSKA (reference sequence). CDR3 length: 16 residues. The CDR3: CSARGGSSGMTGELFF. In nucleotides, the CDR3 is TGCAGTGCAAGGGGGGGGTCTAGCGGAATGACCGGGGAGCTGTTTTTT.

CDR3: CASSSTERATEAFF. In DNA form, the CDR3 reads TGTGCCAGCAGTTCCACCGAGAGGGCCACTGAAGCTTTCTTT. The chain is built from TRBV6-5 and TRBJ1-1; D is unresolved. In germline, CDR1 is MNHEY, CDR2 SVGAGI. Trimming shortened V by 4 bases and J by 4 bases, and 13 bases separated the two germline ends. This CDR3 spans 14 amino acids.

This clonotype was seen just once. A much larger clone differs from this one at a single base, so this may be a read error. The rearrangement joins TRBV20-1 to TRBJ1-2, with D perhaps TRBD1 (6 bases). The germline V and J ends were trimmed by 3 bases and 4 bases, with 12 bases remaining between them. CDR1 DFQATT and CDR2 SNEGSKA come from the germline V gene (reference sequence). This CDR3 is 13 amino acids long. CDR3 sequence (DNA): TGCAGTGCTAGTGCGGGGGGGCCCTATGGCTACACCTTC. Residues: CSASAGGPYGYTF.

The sample holds many counts of this clonotype. The chain carries TRBV3-1 and TRBJ1-1; D uncertain. Trimming took off 2 bases at V and 11 bases at J, with 12 bases between the two ends. The germline V gene has CDR1 LGHDT and CDR2 YNNKEL (reference sequence). This CDR3 is 12 amino acids long. CDR3 DNA sequence: TGTGCCAGCAGCCAAATCCCCAGCTTCGCTTTCTTT. Its translation is CASSQIPSFAFF. Filled out from reference TRBV3-1 and TRBJ1-1, the complete variable domain reads DTAVSQTPKYLVTQMGNDKSIKCEQNLGHDTMYWYKQDSKKFLKIMFSYNNKELIINETVPNRFSPKSPDKAHLNLHINSLELGDSAVYFCASSQIPSFAFFGQGTRLTVV.

In this sample, this clonotype turned up many times. The rearrangement links TRBV7-2 to TRBJ2-7; 7 bases match TRBD1. After removal of 4 bases from V and 6 bases from J, the junction contained 12 bases not matched to a gene. Germline CDR1 SGHTA, CDR2 FQGNSA. The CDR3 covers 15 residues. The CDR3 nucleotides are TGTGCCAGCAGCTCTAGTCTACAGGGGAGTGCCGAGCAGTACTTC. Amino acids: CASSSSLQGSAEQYF.

In its sample, this clonotype was seen a few times. This sequence joins TRBV14 and TRBJ1-2; tentative D call: TRBD1 (6 bases). Germline CDR1 and CDR2: SGHDN and FVKESK. The CDR3 is made up of 15 amino acids. V was trimmed by 4 bases and J by 4 bases, leaving 16 bases between them. CDR3 in amino acids: CASSPADRNIYGYTF. CDR3 nucleotide sequence: TGTGCCAGCAGCCCCGCGGACAGAAACATCTATGGCTACACCTTC.

Concerning this clonotype: The junction and the germline gene differ at one end; a read error may be behind it. The chain employs TRBV18 and TRBJ1-3, with D uncertain. CDR1 and CDR2 from the germline V gene are KGHSH and LQKENI. The CDR3 covers 14 residues. The CDR3 is CAGSPSMSGNTIYF. The CDR3 DNA sequence: TGTGCCGGCTCACCTTCAATGTCGGGAAACACCATATATTTT.

This clonotype was detected once. A much larger clone differs from this one at a single base, so this may be a read error. This chain connects TRBV27 to TRBJ2-7; D call uncertain. The V and J ends lost 4 bases and 3 bases respectively, with 10 bases between them. This CDR3 is built from 13 residues. The germline gives CDR1 MNHEY, CDR2 SMNVEV (reference sequence). CDR3 nucleotides: TGTGCCAGCAGTTCCACATGGAACTACGAGCAGTACTTC. Protein product: CASSSTWNYEQYF.

This clonotype was found many times. The chain employs TRBV18 and TRBJ2-5, with D perhaps matching TRBD1 (6 bases). Germline-derived CDR1 and CDR2 are KGHSH and LQKENI. The germline V and J ends were trimmed by 0 bases and 2 bases, with 7 bases remaining between them. There are 14 residues in the CDR3. CDR3 in amino acids: CASSPPTGQETQYF. Here the CDR3 DNA reads TGTGCCAGCTCACCACCGACAGGTCAAGAGACCCAGTACTTC.

V is TRBV15 and J is TRBJ1-1; D is unclear. Trimming removed 1 base at V and 1 base at J, with 7 bases between. CDR3 size: 14 residues. Germline loops: CDR1 LNHNV, CDR2 YYDKDF (reference sequence). The DNA for the CDR3 is TGTGCCACCAGCAGAGTGCCAACGAACACTGAAGCTTTCTTT. Protein product: CATSRVPTNTEAFF.

The rearrangement links TRBV7-9 to TRBJ2-1; TRBD2 might be the D (5 bases). CDR1 SEHNR and CDR2 FQNEAQ come from the germline V gene (reference sequence). The CDR3 totals 13 residues. V lost 5 bases to trimming and J lost 7 bases, with 12 bases between them. The CDR3 nucleotides read TGTGCCAGCAGCCCGGGGTCGGTAAATGAGCAGTTCTTC. It yields the protein CASSPGSVNEQFF.

V usage is TRBV4-2 and J usage is TRBJ1-6; D unclear. Germline V gene data show CDR1 as LGHNA and CDR2 as YNFKEQ. Trimming shortened V by 0 bases and J by 7 bases, and 10 bases separated the two germline ends. CDR3 length: 15 amino acids. CDR3 region: CASSQDGETNSPLHF. CDR3 nucleotide sequence: TGTGCCAGCAGCCAAGATGGGGAGACAAATTCACCCCTCCACTTT.

This clonotype was observed at least ten times. The V call is TRBV7-2, the J call TRBJ2-7, with TRBD2 matching over 7 bases. CDR3 length equals 15 residues. Looked up from germline, CDR1 is SGHTA and CDR2 is FQGNSA. V trimming: 6 bases; J trimming: 4 bases; junction bases outside the gene matches: 12. In DNA form, the CDR3 reads TGTGCCAGCAGGGGGGGGTCAGGGAGCCCTTACGAGCAGTACTTC. Translated: CASRGGSGSPYEQYF.

V usage is TRBV27 and J usage is TRBJ2-2, with D maybe TRBD2 (6 bases). Germline CDR1 is MNHEY and CDR2 is SMNVEV (reference sequence). V was clipped by 5 bases and J by 9 bases, with 16 bases between them. The CDR3 has 14 amino acids. The CDR3 reads CASSLSAGQRELFF. CDR3 DNA: TGTGCCAGCAGTCTCTCAGCGGGCCAGAGGGAGCTGTTTTTT.

This clonotype was seen a handful of times. CDR3 nucleotides: TGTGCCAGCAGCCCCGGGACTAGAATCTCCTACGAGCAGTACTTC. Its translation: CASSPGTRISYEQYF. The J gene is TRBJ2-7, the V gene TRBV7-2; TRBD2 agrees at 8 bases. The CDR3 is 15 amino acids. From germline, CDR1 is SGHTA and CDR2 FQGNSA. After removal of 5 bases from V and 0 bases from J, the junction contained 6 bases not matched to a gene.

This clonotype was seen only a few times. This chain connects TRBV3-1 to TRBJ2-7, with D maybe TRBD1 (6 bases). From germline, CDR1 is LGHDT and CDR2 YNNKEL (reference sequence). Trimming shortened V by 4 bases and J by 2 bases, and 18 bases separated the two germline ends. The CDR3 loop spans 16 amino acids. Here the CDR3 reads CASSPAHRAGTYEQYF. For the CDR3, the DNA is TGTGCCAGCAGCCCGGCCCACAGGGCCGGAACCTACGAGCAGTACTTC.

This clonotype has only a few counts. The CDR3: CASSPGQGRDEAFF. The CDR3 DNA is TGTGCCAGCAGCCCGGGACAGGGCAGGGATGAAGCTTTCTTT. V gene TRBV7-9 combines with J gene TRBJ1-1, with 9 bases identical to TRBD1. Looked up from germline, CDR1 is SEHNR and CDR2 is FQNEAQ (reference sequence). The CDR3 extends over 14 amino acids. J gave up 7 bases and V 5 bases, and 8 bases lay outside the gene matches.

This clonotype was observed many times. V gene TRBV7-2 combines with J gene TRBJ1-4; a weak D match, TRBD1 (5 bases). The CDR3 runs to 15 residues. V lost 5 bases to trimming and J lost 8 bases, with 18 bases between them. Germline assignment: CDR1 SGHTA and CDR2 FQGNSA. The CDR3 nucleotides are TGTGCCAGCAGCGAACAGGTCTCAAGTGGGGAAAAACTGTTTTTT. Protein sequence: CASSEQVSSGEKLFF. Combining the CDR3 with reference TRBV7-2 and TRBJ1-4 gives the whole variable domain GAGVSQSPSNKVTEKGKDVELRCDPISGHTALYWYRQSLGQGLEFLIYFQGNSAPDKSGLPSDRFSAERTGGSVSTLTIQRTQQEDSAVYLCASSEQVSSGEKLFFGSGTQLSVL.

This clonotype was detected ten times or more. The chain carries TRBV6-1 and TRBJ1-5, with D uncertain. Trimming pared 8 bases from V and 4 bases from J, leaving 15 bases between. Germline CDR1 and CDR2: MNHNS and SASEGT. The CDR3 has 14 amino acids. The CDR3 DNA is TGTGCCAGCGAGCCTGGAGGGCAGAATCAGCCCCAGCATTTT. Translated, it gives CASEPGGQNQPQHF.